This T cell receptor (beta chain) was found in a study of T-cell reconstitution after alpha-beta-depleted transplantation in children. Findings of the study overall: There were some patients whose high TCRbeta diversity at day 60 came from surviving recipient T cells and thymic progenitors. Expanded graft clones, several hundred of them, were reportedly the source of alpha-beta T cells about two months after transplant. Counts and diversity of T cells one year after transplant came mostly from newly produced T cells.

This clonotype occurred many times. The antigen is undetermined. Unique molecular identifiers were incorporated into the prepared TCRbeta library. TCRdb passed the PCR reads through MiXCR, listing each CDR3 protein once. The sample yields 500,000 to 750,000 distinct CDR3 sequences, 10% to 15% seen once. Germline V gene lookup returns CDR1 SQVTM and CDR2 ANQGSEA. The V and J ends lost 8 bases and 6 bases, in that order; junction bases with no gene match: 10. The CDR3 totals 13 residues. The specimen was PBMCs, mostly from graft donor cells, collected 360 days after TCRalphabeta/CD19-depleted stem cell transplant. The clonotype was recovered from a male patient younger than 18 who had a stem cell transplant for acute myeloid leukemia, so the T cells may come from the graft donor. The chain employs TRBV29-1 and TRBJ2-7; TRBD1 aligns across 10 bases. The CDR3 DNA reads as TGCAGCTGCAAGGGACAGGGGTATCGCGAGCAGTACTTC. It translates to CSCKGQGYREQYF.